The entry below describes one TCR beta chain. Its antigen target is currently unknown. Within one base of it there is no much larger clone, and no base qualities were kept. This sample's treatment or condition label indicates: preoperative locoregional IRX-2 cytokine immunotherapy. The samples were obtained from a phase Ib study that tested preoperative, locoregional IRX-2 cytokine immunotherapy designed to prime immune responses. The donors were early-stage breast cancer patients who were given IRX-2 prior to surgery. V is reduced by 4 bases and J by 9 bases, leaving a spacing of 22 bases between them. CDR1 and CDR2 (GTSNPN, SVGIG) derive from the germline V gene (reference sequence). The CDR3 spans 15 residues, from the cysteine through the phenylalanine. The read is trimmed to its CDR3 DNA, 45 bases read in frame from base 1. This specimen comes from a study of preoperative IRX-2 immunotherapy in early breast cancer (dated by TCRdb to the late 2010s).

Library method: the immunoSEQ multiplex PCR assay. TCRdb's version of the immuneACCESS table is confined to in-frame rearrangements and falls short of the full clone set. An unresolved V gene accounts for under half of the shortfall where checked; the remainder is of unknown origin. This sample is represented by 60,000 or so clones; roughly 95% of them were singletons. Roughly 1.5% of the sample is in the top ten clones. This sample was taken from a patient treated with IRX-2 immunotherapy. The chain couples TRBV30 to TRBJ2-1; TRBD2 is perhaps the D gene, given 5 matching bases. This clonotype was obtained from a human donor with breast cancer. The DNA sequence is given as TGTGCCTGGATCTCGCGGGCGACTCCCATGGGTGAGCAGTTCTTC. Translation gives CAWISRATPMGEQFF.